Following are 14 T cell receptor beta chains from one sample sequenced in a study of blood T cell repertoires in COVID-19. Profiled with immunoSEQ multiplex PCR; TCRdb holds only in-frame clones, not every one. The sample holds around 230,000 clones; almost 85% are singletons and the top ten take roughly 5.3%. Sequencing was performed on peripheral blood. The receptor source for this set is a man in his fifties with COVID-19, enrolled during active disease.

The V gene is TRBV28, the J gene TRBJ2-7; tentatively, D is TRBD2 (7 bases). Germline V lookup: CDR1 MDHEN, CDR2 SYDVKM. The CDR3 is 13 amino acids. V lost 7 bases and J lost 1, with 11 bases in between. The CDR3 spells CASIRGGSYEQYF. In DNA, the CDR3 is TGTGCCAGCATCAGGGGAGGGTCCTACGAGCAGTACTTC.

CDR3 DNA sequence: TGTGCCAGCAGCTTCCGTTTGGGACAGGACTTTTTCTTT. Amino acids: CASSFRLGQDFFF. The chain combines TRBV7-3 with TRBJ1-1, with 8 bases fitting TRBD1. Trimming removed 3 bases from V and 13 bases from J; junction bases left unmatched: 10. This CDR3 has 13 residues. Germline V gene sequence: CDR1 SGHTA, CDR2 FQGTGA.

The CDR3 spells CAWSVPGGTYEQYF. The CDR3 DNA sequence: TGTGCCTGGAGTGTACCAGGGGGGACCTACGAGCAGTACTTC. This rearrangement joins TRBV30 to TRBJ2-7; D is possibly TRBD1 (7 bases). The V gene lost 0 bases and the J gene lost 2 bases, with 11 bases spanning the gap. The germline CDR1 and CDR2 sequences are GTSNPN and SVGIG (reference sequence). The CDR3 sequence is 14 residues long.

The CDR3 here is CASSFSFDRSGENTEAFF. CDR3 DNA: TGTGCCAGCAGCTTCTCGTTTGACAGATCGGGGGAGAACACTGAAGCTTTCTTT. The J gene is TRBJ1-1, the V gene TRBV5-6; tentatively, D is TRBD1 (5 bases). The CDR3 is 18 amino acids. Between the trimmed V and J ends, which lost 2 bases and 1 base, there was a span of 21 bases. CDR1 is SGHDT, CDR2 YYEEEE, per germline.

A few counts support this clone. The gene calls are TRBV27 and TRBJ1-2; 10 nucleotides agree with TRBD1. After removal of 5 bases from V and 4 bases from J, the junction contained 1 base not matched to a gene. The CDR3 sequence is 13 residues long. Germline CDR1 is MNHEY and CDR2 is SMNVEV (reference sequence). The CDR3, as DNA: TGTGCCAGCAGTCGGGACAGGGGCTATGGCTACACCTTC. Translating gives CASSRDRGYGYTF.

The genes are TRBV27 and TRBJ1-1, with a weak D call TRBD1 (5 bases). This CDR3 is 14 amino acids long. V was clipped by 6 bases and J by 1 base, with 12 bases between them. The V gene's germline CDR1 is MNHEY and CDR2 SMNVEV (reference sequence). The CDR3 nucleotides read TGTGCCAGCAGCCCGACAGAATGGAACACTGAAGCTTTCTTT. Translating it yields CASSPTEWNTEAFF.

This chain joins TRBV2 and TRBJ1-2, with 10 bases that match TRBD1. Germline values: CDR1 SNHLY, CDR2 FYNNEI. The CDR3 is 15 residues long. The J segment lost 1 base and the V segment lost 2 bases, leaving 1 base of the junction unmatched. The CDR3 loop reads CASSERTGGNYGYTF. The CDR3 bases are TGTGCCAGCAGTGAAAGGACAGGGGGTAACTATGGCTACACCTTC.

J is TRBJ2-7 and V is TRBV11-2; no firm D call. Per the germline V gene, CDR1 is SGHAT and CDR2 is FQNNGV. The CDR3 runs 14 residues. Trimming took off 1 base at V and 2 bases at J, with 9 bases between the two ends. This CDR3 is CASSLGFRTYEQYF. CDR3 sequence (DNA): TGTGCCAGCAGCTTAGGATTCAGGACCTACGAGCAGTACTTC.

The CDR3 bases are TGTGCCTGGACCGTGGGCGGGGGACCCTCCGGCGAGCAGTACTTC. As protein: CAWTVGGGPSGEQYF. This sequence joins TRBV30 and TRBJ2-7; 7 bases map to TRBD2. Unmatched junction bases numbered 15, after V lost 4 bases and J lost 6 bases. Per the germline V gene, CDR1 is GTSNPN and CDR2 is SVGIG (reference sequence). The CDR3 length is 15 residues.

J is TRBJ1-1 and V is TRBV27; a possible D gene is TRBD1 (5 bases). Germline V gene sequence: CDR1 MNHEY, CDR2 SMNVEV (reference sequence). The ends were cut back, 5 bases at V and 0 bases at J, with 19 bases in the middle. The CDR3 has 17 amino acids. The CDR3 DNA reads as TGTGCCAGCAGTCCGGGGGACCCTAATCCCTTGAACACTGAAGCTTTCTTT. It codes for CASSPGDPNPLNTEAFF.

This rearrangement joins TRBV9 to TRBJ1-2, with D maybe TRBD1 (6 bases). There are 16 residues in the CDR3. Looked up from germline, CDR1 is SGDLS and CDR2 is YYNGEE. The V end lost 0 bases, the J end lost 2 bases, and 14 bases lay between the germline ends. CDR3 DNA sequence: TGTGCCAGCAGCGTAGAGCCCGGGACAAGAAACTATGGCTACACCTTC. Protein sequence: CASSVEPGTRNYGYTF. Full variable domain (remainder filled in from reference TRBV9 and TRBJ1-2): DSGVTQTPKHLITATGQRVTLRCSPRSGDLSVYWYQQSLDQGLQFLIQYYNGEERAKGNILERFSAQQFPDLHSELNLSSLELGDSALYFCASSVEPGTRNYGYTFGSGTRLTVV.

The V and J genes are TRBV28 and TRBJ1-2, with a tentative D call TRBD1 (5 bases). The CDR3 covers 13 residues. Trimming removed 9 bases at V and 8 bases at J, with 19 bases between. In germline, CDR1 is MDHEN, CDR2 SYDVKM. The CDR3 protein is CASSIGEWRGYTF. For the CDR3, the DNA is TGTGCCAGTTCGATAGGGGAATGGCGGGGCTACACCTTC.

This clone showed up just a few times. The chain is built from TRBV14 and TRBJ1-6, with D unclear. CDR3 length: 15 amino acids. Trimming cost V 0 bases and J 9 bases, with 12 bases left between them. Germline loops: CDR1 SGHDN, CDR2 FVKESK. The CDR3 DNA sequence: TGTGCCAGCAGCCAAGATGGGTTAAGGAGTTCACCCCTCCACTTT. Protein: CASSQDGLRSSPLHF.

The CDR3 DNA is TGCAGCGCCGGGACAGGGGGTGATATACCTGGAAACACCATATATTTT. Its protein is CSAGTGGDIPGNTIYF. The rearrangement uses TRBV29-1 and TRBJ1-3, with TRBD1 identical over 11 bases. This CDR3 has 16 amino acids. V lost 7 bases, J lost 2 bases, and 10 bases stayed unmatched. Germline loops: CDR1 SQVTM, CDR2 ANQGSEA.